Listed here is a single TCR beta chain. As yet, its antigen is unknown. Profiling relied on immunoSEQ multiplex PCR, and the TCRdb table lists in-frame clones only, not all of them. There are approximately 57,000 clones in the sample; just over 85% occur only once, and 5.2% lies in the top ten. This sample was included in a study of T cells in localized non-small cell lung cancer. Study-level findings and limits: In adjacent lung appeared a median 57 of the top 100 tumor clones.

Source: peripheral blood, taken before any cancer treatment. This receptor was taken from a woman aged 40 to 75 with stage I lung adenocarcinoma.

The CDR3 coding sequence is TGTGCCAGCAGTTTTGACGGGCTCAATTCACCCCTCCACTTT. Translation: CASSFDGLNSPLHF. The chain carries TRBV6-5 and TRBJ1-6; D not resolved. Looked up from germline, CDR1 is MNHEY and CDR2 is SVGAGI. V shed 4 bases and J shed 7 bases, with 11 bases lying between them. The CDR3 contains 14 residues.